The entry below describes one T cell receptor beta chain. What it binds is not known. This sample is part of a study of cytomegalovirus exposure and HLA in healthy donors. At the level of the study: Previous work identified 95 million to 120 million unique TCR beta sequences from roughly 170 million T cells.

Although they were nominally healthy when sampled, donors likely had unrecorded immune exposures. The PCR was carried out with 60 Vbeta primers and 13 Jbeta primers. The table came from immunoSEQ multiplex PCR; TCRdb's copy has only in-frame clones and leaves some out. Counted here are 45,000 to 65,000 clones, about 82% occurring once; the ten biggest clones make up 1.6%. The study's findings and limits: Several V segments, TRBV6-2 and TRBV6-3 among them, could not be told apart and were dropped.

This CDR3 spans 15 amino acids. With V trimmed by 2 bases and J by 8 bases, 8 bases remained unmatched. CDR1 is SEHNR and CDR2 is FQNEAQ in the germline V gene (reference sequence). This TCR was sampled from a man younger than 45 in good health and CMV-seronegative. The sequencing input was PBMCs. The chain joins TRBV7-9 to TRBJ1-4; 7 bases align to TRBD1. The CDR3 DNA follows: TGTGCCAGCAGCTTATCTGGTCAGGGGGGCGAAAAACTGTTTTTT. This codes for CASSLSGQGGEKLFF.